This record looks at one T cell receptor beta chain sequence and its context. This clonotype has just a few counts. The specificity of this receptor is unknown. One base away there is no much larger clone; base qualities are not given. This record belongs to a study of blood T cells in healthy people across ages (dated by TCRdb to 2014 to 2015). General notes on the study: In model experiments, roughly one uniquely barcoded TCR beta cDNA molecule per two T cells was captured by template switching. Age-related changes in TCR beta repertoire diversity were measured in the study by deep sequencing normalized with unique cDNA molecular identifiers. Four age groups were formed from the donors: young (average approximately 15 years), middle-aged (less than 40), aged (over 55) and long-lived (roughly 81). The study analyzed two additional independent replicas of 1 million unique cDNA reads from the same blood draw for two donors, one aged 18 to 29 and one aged 80 or older. Study-wide findings and limitations: Observed TCR beta diversity per million T cells fell roughly linearly with age, and a significant reduction was already apparent by age around 36. The CMV infection status of donors was not known, potentially confounding age-related changes in expanded clonotypes. Compared with the aged group, the long-lived group had more naive CD4+ T cells, fewer expanded clones and increased TCR diversity, suggesting age selection. Since profiling was done on bulk unsorted PBMCs, naive and antigen-experienced compartments could not be conclusively compared. Observed TCR beta diversity correlated strongly with the percentage of naive T cells measured by flow cytometry. Estimates of total diversity based on one million sequenced T cells were regarded as lower bounds and as underestimates.

Systemically healthy Caucasian individuals from Russia, some 38 in total and aged about 6 to 95 years, were included as donors. Ten milliliters of peripheral blood were drawn from each donor into EDTA-treated Vacutainer tubes. PBMCs were isolated by Ficoll-Paque density-gradient centrifugation, with at least 7 million obtained per sample. Trizol reagent was used to extract total RNA from the PBMCs, yielding at least 5 micrograms per sample. The percentages of naive CD45RAhigh/CD27high T cells were determined by flow cytometry on a PBMC aliquot from every donor. Preparation of the library involved 5' RACE. Instrument used: Illumina HiSeq 2500. A second about 7 to 12 cycle PCR used a sample-barcoded 5' primer and a J-beta primer mix. A unique molecular identifier was introduced onto each TCR beta cDNA molecule by a template-switch 5' adaptor carrying 12 random nucleotides. Each sample yielded at least 2.5 million CDR3-containing paired-end reads. First-strand cDNA was synthesized from all RNA with the Mint cDNA synthesis kit, primed by a TRBC-specific oligonucleotide. All cDNA was treated with uracil-DNA glycosylase and then went through a first 18-cycle PCR with the universal primers M1SS and BC2_uni_R. The original methods were these. Each sample was normalized by randomly selecting 1 million high-quality reads, each carrying a distinct molecular identifier. Reads sharing molecular identifiers were discarded rather than binned into consensus sequences. MiTCR, run with a Q25 quality threshold and the strictest error-elimination algorithm, handled CDR3 identification, clonotype clustering and error correction. A nonparametric unseen species model using Euler transformation provided a lower-bound estimate of total TCR beta diversity. TCRdb took the public reads, trimmed them with fastp at Q25, ran MiXCR for clone calling and kept in-frame beta chains. Rows matching on CDR3 protein sequence are summarized as one entry with the most common DNA and genes. These V and J calls derive from TCRdb rather than the authors' analysis. This sample holds some 760,000 distinct CDR3 sequences; around 25% were observed only once. The top ten clones comprise approximately 4% of the sample.

Inclusive of the bounding cysteine and phenylalanine, the CDR3 is 15 residues long. Left in the record is the CDR3 DNA by itself, 45 bases read in frame from the first base. CDR1 is given as DFQATT and CDR2 as SNEGSKA, both from the germline V gene (reference sequence). Germline trimming amounts to 5 bases on V and 0 bases on J, with 6 as the count of junction bases outside the gene matches. The data were also submitted as part of a second study, on T cells of mothers and their children. From that second study: Nine systemically healthy Caucasian individuals served as donors, namely three mothers together with their six children. cDNA synthesis consumed the entire amount of extracted RNA, loaded at approximately 1.6 ug RNA in each 15 ul reaction. In the second PCR, sample barcodes and 2-4 random nucleotides were introduced via the M1S primer. Each mother yielded over 9.5 million TCR beta CDR3 reads and each child roughly 3.1 million reads. Thymic selection shapes the output of TCR recombination in a similar way in related and unrelated pairs, and inherited differences have a minor effect. Normalized repertoire overlap in related mother-child pairs was always slightly higher than in unrelated mother-child pairs, but the difference was never significant. Persistent microchimeric T cell clones were not detected, at a sensitivity of around 95 clones per million clonotypes. Deep NGS was used in the study to compare the TCR beta repertoires of mothers and children and to look for features that separate related mother-child pairs from unrelated individuals. The mean age was around 42 +/- 4 years for the mothers and roughly 10 +/- 4 years for the children. After adapters were ligated using NEBNext reagents, the libraries underwent 100+100 nt paired-end sequencing on an Illumina HiSeq 2000. To prevent cross-contamination, the mother and child libraries were prepared a month apart and were sequenced in separate runs. Between 500,000 and 2,000,000 distinct TCR beta clonotypes were identified per donor. Naive TCR beta clonotypes were estimated from low-frequency clonotypes matched to each donor's FACS-determined naive share, without sorting.

The origin of this receptor is a boy between 10 and 17 years old in good health. The sequenced sample consisted of blood. The chain couples TRBV20-1 to TRBJ1-5; 8 junctional bases match TRBD1. Here the CDR3 is given as CSAYQGAYSNQPQHF. The DNA reads TGCAGTGCTTATCAGGGGGCCTATAGCAATCAGCCCCAGCATTTT.